This T cell receptor (beta chain) was observed in a study of Ad26.COV2.S vaccination and SARS-CoV-2 variants (dated by TCRdb to 2020 to 2022). Looking at the study overall: Vaccine-arm donors came from COV1001, a multicentre, randomized, double-blind, placebo-controlled phase I-IIa trial of Ad26.COV2.S in healthy adults. Dosing of Ad26.COV2.S was intramuscular, at either 5x10^10 or 1x10^11 viral particles, delivered as one shot or as two shots spaced 56 days apart. Sequencing of the TCRbeta repertoire served to evaluate the specificity and breadth of SARS-CoV-2-reactive T cell receptors following Ad26.COV2.S vaccination. A total of 32 samples were included in the TCR-sequenced set, comprising some 20 Ad26.COV2.S vaccine recipients, 5 placebo recipients and 8 SARS-CoV-2 convalescent individuals. Trial participants were randomized into five groups of five: low-dose or high-dose Ad26.COV2.S given once or twice, or placebo on both occasions. Throughout the experiments and outcome assessment, investigators stayed blinded to trial group allocation.

The immunoSEQ Assay was the method used to sequence TCRbeta CDR3 regions. After extraction, genomic DNA underwent amplification by bias-controlled multiplex PCR, followed by high-throughput sequencing. The authors' analysis ran thus. Collapsing and filtering of sequences were performed to quantify the absolute abundance of each unique TCRbeta CDR3 region. T cell fraction was estimated by normalization of TCRbeta template counts to usable DNA, with usable DNA being measured through amplification of reference genes present in all nucleated cells. Repertoire TCRs were annotated as SARS-CoV-2-specific by exact matching of V gene, CDR3 amino acid sequence and J gene to a known reactive TCR set. The reference SARS-CoV-2 TCR set was derived from MIRA and filtered for enrichment in COVID-19-positive ImmuneCODE repertoires, a step that removed public or cross-reactive TCRs. Using the MIRA antigens, annotated TCRs were further analysed by specific ORF or by position within an ORF. Breadth was defined as the number of annotated unique rearrangements divided by the total number of unique productive rearrangements, and depth was defined as the summed frequency of the annotated unique rearrangements. Two-sided Wilcoxon rank-sum tests were applied when comparing TCR breadth between groups. TCRdb carries this immuneACCESS record with in-frame sequences only. Its versions omit some clonotypes, under half of them owing to an unresolved V gene in the studies checked, with the rest unexplained. The V and J calls and clone size are taken from that table; D and trimming were inferred from the DNA. This sample comprises about 680,000 clones, about 90% of them detected only once. The top ten constitute over 1.3% of the sample.

The study at large found these results: After vaccination, spike-specific CD8+ and CD4+ T cell responses were reported to show substantial breadth. The authors noted that the TCR breadth and depth analyses may have underestimated total T cell responses. Comparable non-spike TCR breadth was observed between vaccine and placebo recipients, consistent with only spike being contained in the vaccine. Ad26.COV2.S recipients had higher spike-specific TCR breadth than placebo recipients (P = 0.0014). The study was not powered for comparison of responses between vaccine doses or regimens.

Per the publication, the treatment or condition label means: about 20 received Ad26.COV2.S at low or high dose, single or two shots; about 5 received placebo; per-sample allocation not given. Repertoires of vaccine and placebo recipients were sequenced from samples taken on day 63 after the first injection. Cohort 1b enrolled 25 adults aged 18-55 years at a single site in Boston, USA, between 29 July and 7 August 2020. Ad26.COV2.S was a replication-incompetent adenovirus type 26 vector that expressed a prefusion-stabilized SARS-CoV-2 spike protein derived from the original Wuhan strain. CDR3 length: 14 amino acids, cysteine to phenylalanine. Of all the DNA, just the CDR3 is kept, 42 bases in frame from base 1. In the germline V gene, CDR1 corresponds to SGHAT and CDR2 to FQNNGV. At the junction V is shortened by 0 bases and J by 4 bases, with 9 bases in between. Comments on this clone: The clone's antigen remains unknown. There are no base qualities to consult, and no much larger clone falls within one base.

The TCR was taken from a person between 18 and 59 years old who received the Ad26.COV2.S COVID-19 vaccine or a placebo. Recombination linked TRBV11-2 to TRBJ2-5, with TRBD2 perhaps the D gene, on 5 matching bases. Here the sequenced sample was peripheral blood, taken in a trial of Ad26.COV2.S vaccine versus placebo. The DNA sequence is TGTGCCAGCAGCTTAGACGGAGGCGGAGAGACCCAGTACTTC. Translated, it reads CASSLDGGGETQYF.